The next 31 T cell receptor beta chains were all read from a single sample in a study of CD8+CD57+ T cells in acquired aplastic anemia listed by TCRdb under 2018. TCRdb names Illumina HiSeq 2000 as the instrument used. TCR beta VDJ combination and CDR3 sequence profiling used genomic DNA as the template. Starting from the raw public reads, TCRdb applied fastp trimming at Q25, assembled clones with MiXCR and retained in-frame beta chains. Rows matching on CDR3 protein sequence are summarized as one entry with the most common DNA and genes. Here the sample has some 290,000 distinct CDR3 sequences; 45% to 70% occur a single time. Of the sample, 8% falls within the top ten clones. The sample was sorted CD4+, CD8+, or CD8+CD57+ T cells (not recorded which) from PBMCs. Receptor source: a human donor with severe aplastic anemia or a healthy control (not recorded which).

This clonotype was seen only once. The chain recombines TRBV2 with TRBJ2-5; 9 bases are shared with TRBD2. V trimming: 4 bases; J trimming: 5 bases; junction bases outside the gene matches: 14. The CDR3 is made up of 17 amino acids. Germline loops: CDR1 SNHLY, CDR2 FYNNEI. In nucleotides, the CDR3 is TGTGCCAGCAGTGTCCTAGCGGGAAGGACGGCTGGGGAGACCCAGTACTTC. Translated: CASSVLAGRTAGETQYF.

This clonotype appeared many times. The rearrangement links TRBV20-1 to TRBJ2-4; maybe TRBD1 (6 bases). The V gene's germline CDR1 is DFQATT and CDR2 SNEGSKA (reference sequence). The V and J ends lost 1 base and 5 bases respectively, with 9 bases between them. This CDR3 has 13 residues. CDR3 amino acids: CSARVGGQNIQYF. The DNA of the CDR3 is TGCAGTGCTAGAGTTGGGGGCCAAAACATTCAGTACTTC.

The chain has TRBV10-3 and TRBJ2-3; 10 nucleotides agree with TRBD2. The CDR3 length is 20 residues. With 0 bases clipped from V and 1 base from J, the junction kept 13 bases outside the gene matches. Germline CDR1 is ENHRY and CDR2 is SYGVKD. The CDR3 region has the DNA TGTGCCATCAGTGAGTCGGTTAGCGGGGGGACCCAATCCCGCACAGATACGCAGTATTTT. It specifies CAISESVSGGTQSRTDTQYF.

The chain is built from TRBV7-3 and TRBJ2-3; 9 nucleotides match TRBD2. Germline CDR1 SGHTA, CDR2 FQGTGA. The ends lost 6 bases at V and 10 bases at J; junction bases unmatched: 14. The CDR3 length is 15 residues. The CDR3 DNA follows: TGTGCCAGCAGAGATCGGCTAGCGGGGACCGCAGCGCAGTATTTT. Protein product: CASRDRLAGTAAQYF.

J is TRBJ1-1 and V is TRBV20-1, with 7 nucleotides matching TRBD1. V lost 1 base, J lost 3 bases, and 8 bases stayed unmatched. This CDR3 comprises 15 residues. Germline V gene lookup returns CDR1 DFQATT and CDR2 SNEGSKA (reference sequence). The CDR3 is CSARGGGDGYTEAFF. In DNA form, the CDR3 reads TGCAGTGCTAGAGGAGGGGGCGATGGCTACACTGAAGCTTTCTTT.

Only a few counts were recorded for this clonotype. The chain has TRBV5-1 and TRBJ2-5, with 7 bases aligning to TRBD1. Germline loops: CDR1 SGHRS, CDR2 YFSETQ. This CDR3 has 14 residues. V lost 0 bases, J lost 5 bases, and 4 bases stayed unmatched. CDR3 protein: CASSLEGGRETQYF. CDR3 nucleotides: TGCGCCAGCAGCTTGGAAGGGGGCAGGGAGACCCAGTACTTC. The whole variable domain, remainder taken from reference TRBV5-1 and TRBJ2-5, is KAGVTQTPRYLIKTRGQQVTLSCSPISGHRSVSWYQQTPGQGLQFLFEYFSETQRNKGNFPGRFSGRQFSNSRSEMNVSTLELGDSALYLCASSLEGGRETQYFGPGTRLLVL.

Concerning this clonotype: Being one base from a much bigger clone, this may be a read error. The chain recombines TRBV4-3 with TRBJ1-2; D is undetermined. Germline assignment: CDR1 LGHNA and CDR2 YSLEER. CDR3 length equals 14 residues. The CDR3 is CARSQEFHSSGYTF. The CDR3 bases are TGCGCCAGAAGCCAAGAATTCCATTCAAGCGGCTACACCTTC.

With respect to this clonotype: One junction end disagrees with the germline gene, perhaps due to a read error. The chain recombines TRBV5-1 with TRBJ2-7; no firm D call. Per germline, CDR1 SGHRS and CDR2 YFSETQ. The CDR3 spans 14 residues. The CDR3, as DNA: TGTGCCAGCAAAAATACCCATGGCCACTACGAGCAGTACTTC. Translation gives CASKNTHGHYEQYF.

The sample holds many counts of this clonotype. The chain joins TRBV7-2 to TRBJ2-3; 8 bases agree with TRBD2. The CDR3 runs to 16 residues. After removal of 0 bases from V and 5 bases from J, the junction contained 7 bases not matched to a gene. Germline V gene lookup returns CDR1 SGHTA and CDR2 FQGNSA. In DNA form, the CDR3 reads TGTGCCAGCAGCTTAGCGGTCCGGGGGGGGGGAGATACGCAGTATTTT. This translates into CASSLAVRGGGDTQYF.

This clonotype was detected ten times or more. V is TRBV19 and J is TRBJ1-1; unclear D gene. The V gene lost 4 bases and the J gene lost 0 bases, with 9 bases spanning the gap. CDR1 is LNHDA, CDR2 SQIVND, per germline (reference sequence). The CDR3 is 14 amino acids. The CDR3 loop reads CASSTWEMNTEAFF. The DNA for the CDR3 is TGTGCCAGTAGTACGTGGGAGATGAACACTGAAGCTTTCTTT.

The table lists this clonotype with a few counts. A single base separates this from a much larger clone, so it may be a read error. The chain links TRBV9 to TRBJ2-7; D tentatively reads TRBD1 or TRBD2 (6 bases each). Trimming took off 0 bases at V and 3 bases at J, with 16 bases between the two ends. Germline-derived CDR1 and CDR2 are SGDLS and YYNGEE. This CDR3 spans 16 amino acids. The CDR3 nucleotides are TGTGCCAGCAGCGTAGAGGCCAACGGGGGCTACTACGAGCAGTACTTC. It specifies CASSVEANGGYYEQYF.

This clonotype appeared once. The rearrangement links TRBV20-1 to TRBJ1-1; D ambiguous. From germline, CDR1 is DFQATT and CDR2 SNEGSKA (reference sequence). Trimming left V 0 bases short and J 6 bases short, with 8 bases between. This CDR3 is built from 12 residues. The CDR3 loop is CSARDPSAEAFF. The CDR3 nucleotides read TGCAGTGCTAGAGATCCGAGCGCTGAAGCTTTCTTT.

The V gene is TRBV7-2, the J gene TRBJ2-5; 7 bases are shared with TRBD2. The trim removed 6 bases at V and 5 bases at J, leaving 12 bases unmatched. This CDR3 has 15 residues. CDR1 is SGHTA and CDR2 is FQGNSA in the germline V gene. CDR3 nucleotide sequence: TGTGCCAGCAGATCGGGGGGATTCACCGGGGAGACCCAGTACTTC. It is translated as CASRSGGFTGETQYF.

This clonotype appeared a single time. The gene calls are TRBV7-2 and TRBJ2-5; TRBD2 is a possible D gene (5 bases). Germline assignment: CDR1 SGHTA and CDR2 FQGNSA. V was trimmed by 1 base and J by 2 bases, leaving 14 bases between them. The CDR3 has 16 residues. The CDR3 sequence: CASSLEPYRGQETQYF. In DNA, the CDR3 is TGTGCCAGCAGCTTAGAGCCGTATCGGGGACAAGAGACCCAGTACTTC.

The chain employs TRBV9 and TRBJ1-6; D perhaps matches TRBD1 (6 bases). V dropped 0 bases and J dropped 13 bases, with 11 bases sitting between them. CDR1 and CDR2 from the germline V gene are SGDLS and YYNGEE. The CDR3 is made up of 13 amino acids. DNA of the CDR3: TGTGCCAGCAGCGTAGCGGGGGGGCCCCCCCTCCACTTT. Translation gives CASSVAGGPPLHF.

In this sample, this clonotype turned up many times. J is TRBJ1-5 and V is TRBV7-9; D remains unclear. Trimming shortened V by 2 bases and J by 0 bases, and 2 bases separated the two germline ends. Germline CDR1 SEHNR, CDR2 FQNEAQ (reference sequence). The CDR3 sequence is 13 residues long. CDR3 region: CASSLSSNQPQHF. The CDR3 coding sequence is TGTGCCAGCAGCTTAAGTAGCAATCAGCCCCAGCATTTT.

CDR3 DNA: TGTGCCAGCAGTGAATGGACTCAGGGGAACGAGCAGTACTTC. Its protein is CASSEWTQGNEQYF. The V gene is TRBV2, the J gene TRBJ2-7; the D gene is possibly TRBD1 (6 bases). Germline V gives CDR1 SNHLY, CDR2 FYNNEI. The ends were cut back, 2 bases at V and 5 bases at J, with 13 bases in the middle. The CDR3 runs to 14 residues. The whole variable domain, filled in from reference TRBV2 and TRBJ2-7, reads EPEVTQTPSHQVTQMGQEVILRCVPISNHLYFYWYRQILGQKVEFLVSFYNNEISEKSEIFDDQFSVERPDGSNFTLKIRSTKLEDSAMYFCASSEWTQGNEQYFGPGTRLTVT.

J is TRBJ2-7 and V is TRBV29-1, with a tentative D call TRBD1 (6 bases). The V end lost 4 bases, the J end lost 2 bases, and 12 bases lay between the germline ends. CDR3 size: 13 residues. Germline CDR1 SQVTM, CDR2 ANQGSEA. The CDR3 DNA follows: TGCAGCGTTGGGACAGTTCAAGCCTACGAGCAGTACTTC. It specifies CSVGTVQAYEQYF.

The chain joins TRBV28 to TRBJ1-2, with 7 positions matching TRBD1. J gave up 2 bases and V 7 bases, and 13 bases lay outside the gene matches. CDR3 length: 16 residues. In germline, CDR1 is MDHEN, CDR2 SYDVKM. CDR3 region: CASTLGPRGWNYGYTF. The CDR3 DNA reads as TGTGCCAGCACCCTGGGGCCCAGGGGGTGGAACTATGGCTACACCTTC.

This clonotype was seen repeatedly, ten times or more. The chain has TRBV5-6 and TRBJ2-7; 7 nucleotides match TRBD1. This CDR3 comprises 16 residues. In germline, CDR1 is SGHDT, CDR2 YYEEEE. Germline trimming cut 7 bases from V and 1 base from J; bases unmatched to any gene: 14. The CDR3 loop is CASGPIPGTASYEQYF. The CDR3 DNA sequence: TGTGCCAGCGGCCCCATCCCCGGGACAGCTTCCTACGAGCAGTACTTC. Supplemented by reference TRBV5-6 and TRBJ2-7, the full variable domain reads DAGVTQSPTHLIKTRGQQVTLRCSPKSGHDTVSWYQQALGQGPQFIFQYYEEEERQRGNFPDRFSGHQFPNYSSELNVNALLLGDSALYLCASGPIPGTASYEQYFGPGTRLTVT.

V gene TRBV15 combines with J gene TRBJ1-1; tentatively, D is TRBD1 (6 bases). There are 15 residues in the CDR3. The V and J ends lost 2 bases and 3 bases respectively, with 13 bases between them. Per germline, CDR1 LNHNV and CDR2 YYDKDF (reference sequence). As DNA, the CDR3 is TGTGCCACCAGCAGATTAGGGGGGCGAGACACTGAAGCTTTCTTT. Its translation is CATSRLGGRDTEAFF.

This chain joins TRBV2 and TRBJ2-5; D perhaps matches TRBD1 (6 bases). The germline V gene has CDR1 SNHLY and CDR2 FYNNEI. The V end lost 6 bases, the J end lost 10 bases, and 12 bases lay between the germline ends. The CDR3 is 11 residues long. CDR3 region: CASRGHQNQYF. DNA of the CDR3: TGTGCCAGCAGGGGACACCAGAACCAGTACTTC.

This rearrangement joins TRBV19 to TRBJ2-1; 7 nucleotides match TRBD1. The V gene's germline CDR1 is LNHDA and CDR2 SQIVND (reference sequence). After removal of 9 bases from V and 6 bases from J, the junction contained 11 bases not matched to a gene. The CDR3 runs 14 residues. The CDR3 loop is CASSLDRVGNEQFF. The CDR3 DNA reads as TGTGCCAGCAGTCTTGACAGGGTGGGCAATGAGCAGTTCTTC. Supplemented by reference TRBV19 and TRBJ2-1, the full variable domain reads DGGITQSPKYLFRKEGQNVTLSCEQNLNHDAMYWYRQDPGQGLRLIYYSQIVNDFQKGDIAEGYSVSREKKESFPLTVTSAQKNPTAFYLCASSLDRVGNEQFFGPGTRLTVL.

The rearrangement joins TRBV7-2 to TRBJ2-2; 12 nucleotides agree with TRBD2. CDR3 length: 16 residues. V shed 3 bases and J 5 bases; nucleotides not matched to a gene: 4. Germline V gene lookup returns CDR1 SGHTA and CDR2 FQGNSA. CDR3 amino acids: CASSFRLAGETGELFF. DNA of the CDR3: TGTGCCAGCAGCTTCCGACTAGCGGGAGAGACCGGGGAGCTGTTTTTT.

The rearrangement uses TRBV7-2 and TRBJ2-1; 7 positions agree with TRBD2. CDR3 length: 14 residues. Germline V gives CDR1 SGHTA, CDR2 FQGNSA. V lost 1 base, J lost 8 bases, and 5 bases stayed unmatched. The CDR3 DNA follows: TGTGCCAGCAGCTTAGAAAGACTAGCACATGAGCAGTTCTTC. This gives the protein CASSLERLAHEQFF. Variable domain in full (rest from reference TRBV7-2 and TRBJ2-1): GAGVSQSPSNKVTEKGKDVELRCDPISGHTALYWYRQSLGQGLEFLIYFQGNSAPDKSGLPSDRFSAERTGGSVSTLTIQRTQQEDSAVYLCASSLERLAHEQFFGPGTRLTVL.

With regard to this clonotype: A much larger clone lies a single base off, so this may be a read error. CDR3 residues: CAGSSGLAGGETQYF. DNA for the CDR3: TGTGCCGGCAGCTCCGGACTAGCGGGGGGAGAGACCCAGTACTTC. The genes are TRBV6-2 or TRBV6-3 and TRBJ2-5; 14 bases are shared with TRBD2. This CDR3 is built from 15 residues. CDR1 is MNHEY, CDR2 SVGEGT, per germline.

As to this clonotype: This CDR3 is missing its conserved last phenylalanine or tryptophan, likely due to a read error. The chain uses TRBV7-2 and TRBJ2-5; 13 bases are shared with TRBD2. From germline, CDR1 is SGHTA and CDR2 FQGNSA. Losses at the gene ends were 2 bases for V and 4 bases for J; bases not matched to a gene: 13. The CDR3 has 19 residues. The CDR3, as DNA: TGTGCCAGCAGCTTAAAGGGGGCTGGACTAGCGGGGGAAGGAGAGACCCAGTACTCC. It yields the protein CASSLKGAGLAGEGETQYS.

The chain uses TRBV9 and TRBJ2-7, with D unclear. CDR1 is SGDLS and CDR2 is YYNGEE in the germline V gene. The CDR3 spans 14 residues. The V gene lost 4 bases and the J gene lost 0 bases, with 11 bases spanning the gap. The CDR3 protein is CASSSGRASYEQYF. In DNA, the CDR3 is TGTGCCAGCAGCTCTGGAAGAGCCTCCTACGAGCAGTACTTC.

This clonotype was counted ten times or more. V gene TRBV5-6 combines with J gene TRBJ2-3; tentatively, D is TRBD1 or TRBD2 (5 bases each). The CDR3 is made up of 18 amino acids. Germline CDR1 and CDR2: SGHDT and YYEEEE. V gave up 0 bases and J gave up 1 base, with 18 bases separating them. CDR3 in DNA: TGTGCCAGCAGCTTGGATCAGGGTGGGGGTATTGGCACAGATACGCAGTATTTT. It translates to CASSLDQGGGIGTDTQYF.

In DNA form, the CDR3 reads TGTGCCAGCAGTTACCTTTCGGGTTCACCCCTCCACTTT. It yields the protein CASSYLSGSPLHF. The chain recombines TRBV6-5 with TRBJ1-6; D is unclear. V was cut by 2 bases and J by 9 bases, with 8 bases left in between. This CDR3 region has 13 residues. Germline V gene lookup returns CDR1 MNHEY and CDR2 SVGAGI.

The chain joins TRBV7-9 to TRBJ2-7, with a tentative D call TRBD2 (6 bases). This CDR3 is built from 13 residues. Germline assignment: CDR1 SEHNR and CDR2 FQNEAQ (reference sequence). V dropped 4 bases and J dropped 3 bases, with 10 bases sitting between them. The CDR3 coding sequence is TGTGCCAGCAGCTGGGACTTCCGCTACGAGCAGTACTTC. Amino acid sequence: CASSWDFRYEQYF. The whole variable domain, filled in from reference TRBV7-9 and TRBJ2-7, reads DTGVSQNPRHKITKRGQNVTFRCDPISEHNRLYWYRQTLGQGPEFLTYFQNEAQLEKSRLLSDRFSAERPKGSFSTLEIQRTEQGDSAMYLCASSWDFRYEQYFGPGTRLTVT.